This T cell receptor (beta chain) was profiled in a study of T cell responses to AZD1222 COVID-19 vaccine. Clones were read by immunoSEQ multiplex PCR, and TCRdb kept only the in-frame ones, dropping some. The sample includes approximately 110,000 clones, around 90% of them seen just once. The CDR3 is made up of 13 amino acids. Trimming cost V 9 bases and J 6 bases, with 18 bases left between them. Germline V gene sequence: CDR1 MDHEN, CDR2 SYDVKM. The receptor was derived from an adult in good health. The rearrangement uses TRBV28 and TRBJ2-7; D might be TRBD2 (6 bases). Specimen: peripheral blood, collected on day 0 of AZD1222 vaccination. The CDR3 sequence: CASAWGLGGEQYF. CDR3 in DNA: TGTGCCAGTGCATGGGGACTCGGAGGCGAGCAGTACTTC.